This TCR beta chain was observed in a study of T cells after yellow fever vaccination. MiXCR, applied by TCRdb to the 5' RACE reads, yields one record per CDR3 protein. The sample has about 550,000 distinct CDR3 sequences, roughly a fifth seen once. CDR3 length equals 16 residues. CDR1 is MDHEN, CDR2 SYDVKM, per germline. The ends were cut back, 3 bases at V and 0 bases at J, with 12 bases in the middle. The V gene is TRBV28, the J gene TRBJ1-5, with D hard to call. The sample here was PBMCs, taken 15 days after the yellow fever booster vaccination. The TCR originated in a man in his thirties or forties who received the YFV17D yellow fever vaccine. CDR3 in amino acids: CASSFPGRFSNQPQHF. The CDR3 DNA reads TGTGCCAGCAGTTTCCCCGGCAGGTTTAGCAATCAGCCCCAGCATTTT.